A single sample gave rise to the 22 T cell receptor beta chains below, sequenced in a study of blood T cell repertoires in COVID-19. The data were produced by immunoSEQ multiplex PCR, yet TCRdb's version contains in-frame clones alone and is incomplete. The data contain about 93,000 clones, more than 65% of them singletons. Material: peripheral blood. The receptors were gathered from a human donor in a cohort sampled during active COVID-19.

The V call is TRBV11-2, the J call TRBJ1-1; 7 bases fit TRBD1. The CDR3 extends over 14 amino acids. V trimming: 1 base; J trimming: 9 bases; junction bases outside the gene matches: 8. The germline gives CDR1 SGHAT, CDR2 FQNNGV. The CDR3, as DNA: TGTGCCAGCAGCTTAGGGCTTCGGGACAGTAAAGCTTTCTTT. This sequence encodes CASSLGLRDSKAFF.

This chain uses TRBV27 with TRBJ1-6; possibly TRBD1 for D (5 bases). The CDR3 covers 13 residues. Per germline, CDR1 MNHEY and CDR2 SMNVEV (reference sequence). The V gene lost 3 bases and the J gene lost 7 bases, with 7 bases spanning the gap. CDR3 sequence (DNA): TGTGCCAGCAGTTTTGACAGAAATTCACCCCTCCACTTT. Translating gives CASSFDRNSPLHF.

The genes are TRBV13 and TRBJ2-5; TRBD2 aligns across 7 bases. CDR1 is PRHDT and CDR2 is FYEKMQ in the germline V gene (reference sequence). The V and J ends lost 6 bases and 3 bases, in that order; junction bases with no gene match: 10. CDR3 size: 15 residues. As DNA, the CDR3 is TGTGCCAGCAGTACTCGGAGGCTAGCGGAAGAGACCCAGTACTTC. Protein: CASSTRRLAEETQYF.

The count of this clone is one. The chain couples TRBV11-2 to TRBJ2-7, with 8 bases lining up with TRBD1. Per germline, CDR1 SGHAT and CDR2 FQNNGV. V gave up 4 bases and J gave up 4 bases; unmatched junction bases: 3. The CDR3 is 13 amino acids. The CDR3 DNA sequence: TGTGCCAGCAGCTCGACAGGGGTGTACGAGCAGTACTTC. It is translated as CASSSTGVYEQYF.

The chain employs TRBV5-1 and TRBJ1-4; D is undetermined. Looked up from germline, CDR1 is SGHRS and CDR2 is YFSETQ. With 5 bases removed from V and 4 bases from J, the gap between germline ends came to 12 bases. The CDR3 has 14 amino acids. This CDR3 reads CASRDTVGNEKLFF. The CDR3 region has the DNA TGCGCCAGCAGAGACACGGTGGGTAATGAAAAACTGTTTTTT.

The J gene is TRBJ1-2, the V gene TRBV29-1; D possibly corresponds to TRBD1 (6 bases). The CDR3 consists of 13 residues. The germline V gene has CDR1 SQVTM and CDR2 ANQGSEA. Trimming pared 5 bases from V and 5 bases from J, leaving 15 bases between. The CDR3 DNA is TGCAGCGTTACCGGGGGGGCAGGATATGGCTACACCTTC. It codes for CSVTGGAGYGYTF.

The gene calls are TRBV29-1 and TRBJ2-5, with 12 positions matching TRBD1. V lost 6 bases and J lost 5; bases outside the gene matches: 10. CDR1 SQVTM and CDR2 ANQGSEA come from the germline V gene. CDR3 size: 15 residues. The CDR3 sequence: CSVGPGQGAFETQYF. The CDR3 DNA follows: TGCAGCGTCGGACCGGGACAGGGGGCCTTCGAGACCCAGTACTTC.

The chain carries TRBV2 and TRBJ1-2; a weak D match, TRBD1 (5 bases). This CDR3 has 12 amino acids. V lost 9 bases and J 6 bases, leaving 14 bases between the germline ends. Germline V gene lookup returns CDR1 SNHLY and CDR2 FYNNEI. The CDR3 coding sequence is TGTGCCAGTAACGGGGGAAAGGATGGCTACACCTTC. Translating it yields CASNGGKDGYTF.

This clone was counted between two and nine times. The V and J genes are TRBV12-3 or TRBV12-4 and TRBJ1-1, with D possibly matching TRBD1 (5 bases). The CDR3 is 12 amino acids. Trimming removed 5 bases at V and 6 bases at J, with 10 bases between. CDR3 nucleotide sequence: TGTGCCAGCAGTCGCCAGGGCCCTGAAGCTTTCTTT. Translation: CASSRQGPEAFF.

The chain carries TRBV2 and TRBJ2-1; 7 bases line up with TRBD2. The V segment lost 5 bases and the J segment 10 bases; nucleotides outside the gene matches: 8. Germline assignment: CDR1 SNHLY and CDR2 FYNNEI. The CDR3 contains 13 residues. The CDR3 here is CASSPPGLTEQFF. As DNA, the CDR3 is TGTGCCAGCAGTCCTCCGGGACTAACCGAGCAGTTCTTC.

V usage is TRBV5-1 and J usage is TRBJ1-1; a weak D match, TRBD1 (5 bases). Germline V gene data show CDR1 as SGHRS and CDR2 as YFSETQ. Trimming cost V 0 bases and J 5 bases, with 11 bases left between them. This CDR3 is 14 amino acids long. The CDR3 here is CASSLVAGKTEAFF. For the CDR3, the DNA is TGCGCCAGCAGCTTGGTGGCAGGGAAAACTGAAGCTTTCTTT.

The chain combines TRBV4-1 with TRBJ2-5; TRBD2 might be the D (5 bases). The CDR3 covers 16 residues. Germline V gene lookup returns CDR1 MGHRA and CDR2 YSYEKL. The germline V and J ends were trimmed by 0 bases and 5 bases, with 16 bases remaining between them. CDR3 nucleotide sequence: TGCGCCAGCAGCCAAGATCCCCAAGCGGAGGTCGAGACCCAGTACTTC. This sequence encodes CASSQDPQAEVETQYF.

The table lists this clone with a few counts. The rearrangement uses TRBV5-1 and TRBJ1-1; D gene unclear. The V gene's germline CDR1 is SGHRS and CDR2 YFSETQ. CDR3 length: 15 amino acids. Trimming stripped 4 bases from V and 0 bases from J, with 13 bases between. CDR3 bases: TGCGCCAGCAGCAACGCTCCGAGGATGAACACTGAAGCTTTCTTT. Translating gives CASSNAPRMNTEAFF.

The chain recombines TRBV6-6 with TRBJ2-1; D call uncertain. The CDR3 consists of 12 residues. Germline V gene data show CDR1 as MNHNY and CDR2 as SVGAGI (reference sequence). Trimming removed 2 bases at V and 6 bases at J, with 5 bases between. The CDR3 is CASSYRVNEQFF. The CDR3 DNA sequence: TGTGCCAGCAGTTACAGAGTCAATGAGCAGTTCTTC.

The chain carries TRBV5-1 and TRBJ1-1, with D maybe TRBD1 (6 bases). The CDR3 has 15 residues. Germline V gives CDR1 SGHRS, CDR2 YFSETQ. Trimming took 9 bases from V and 3 from J, leaving 21 bases between them. CDR3: CATKRGGPGDTEAFF. The CDR3 DNA follows: TGCGCCACCAAAAGGGGGGGACCTGGGGACACTGAAGCTTTCTTT.

The chain joins TRBV28 to TRBJ2-7; 7 bases match TRBD1. J was trimmed by 2 bases and V by 4 bases; bases with no gene match: 11. The CDR3 runs 16 residues. The germline V gene has CDR1 MDHEN and CDR2 SYDVKM. The CDR3 here is CASSYAGTVIPYEQYF. CDR3 bases: TGTGCCAGCAGTTATGCCGGGACAGTCATACCCTACGAGCAGTACTTC. Based on the CDR3 plus reference TRBV28 and TRBJ2-7, the full variable domain is DVKVTQSSRYLVKRTGEKVFLECVQDMDHENMFWYRQDPGLGLRLIYFSYDVKMKEKGDIPEGYSVSREKKERFSLILESASTNQTSMYLCASSYAGTVIPYEQYFGPGTRLTVT.

The chain uses TRBV18 and TRBJ2-1, with 10 bases aligning to TRBD2. CDR1 and CDR2 (germline): KGHSH, LQKENI. The CDR3 runs to 15 residues. V was pared by 3 bases and J by 9 bases, with 8 bases of the junction left unmatched. This chain's CDR3 is CASSPVLAGVGEQFF. The CDR3 nucleotides are TGTGCCAGCTCACCGGTGCTAGCGGGAGTGGGTGAGCAGTTCTTC.

The rearrangement uses TRBV4-1 and TRBJ2-5, with TRBD2 matching 14 bases. The CDR3 length is 17 residues. Germline V gene lookup returns CDR1 MGHRA and CDR2 YSYEKL. Trimming cost V 3 bases and J 5 bases; bases outside gene matches: 8. CDR3 coding DNA: TGCGCCAGCAGCCACCTCCTCAGGACTAGCGGGGGGGAGACCCAGTACTTC. Encoded protein: CASSHLLRTSGGETQYF.

V is TRBV11-2 and J is TRBJ2-7; D might be TRBD1 (5 bases). From germline, CDR1 is SGHAT and CDR2 FQNNGV. Trimming removed 5 bases from V and 3 bases from J, with 8 bases in between. The CDR3 runs 12 residues. In nucleotides, the CDR3 is TGTGCCAGCAGCCCGCAGGGCTACGAGCAGTACTTC. As protein: CASSPQGYEQYF.

J is TRBJ2-1 and V is TRBV5-1; 11 bases map to TRBD2. The CDR3 extends over 17 amino acids. Germline CDR1 is SGHRS and CDR2 is YFSETQ. V trimming: 0 bases; J trimming: 7 bases; junction bases outside the gene matches: 9. This CDR3 reads CASSLGSLTSGINEQFF. The CDR3, as DNA: TGCGCCAGCAGCTTGGGATCCCTGACTAGCGGGATTAATGAGCAGTTCTTC.

This chain connects TRBV7-3 to TRBJ2-5; maybe TRBD1 (6 bases). Trimming shortened V by 5 bases and J by 4 bases, and 17 bases separated the two germline ends. CDR3 length: 15 residues. In germline, CDR1 is SGHTA, CDR2 FQGTGA. CDR3 bases: TGTGCCAGCAGCCCGACAGGTGGGGCGCGAGAGACCCAGTACTTC. Translating gives CASSPTGGARETQYF.

The rearrangement uses TRBV6-1 and TRBJ1-1; the D gene is possibly TRBD1 (5 bases). From germline, CDR1 is MNHNS and CDR2 SASEGT. The CDR3 loop spans 14 amino acids. Trimming stripped 2 bases from V and 7 bases from J, with 14 bases between. CDR3 in DNA: TGTGCCAGCAGTGAATCGGCCAGGGTCCTTGAAGCTTTCTTT. It translates to CASSESARVLEAFF.